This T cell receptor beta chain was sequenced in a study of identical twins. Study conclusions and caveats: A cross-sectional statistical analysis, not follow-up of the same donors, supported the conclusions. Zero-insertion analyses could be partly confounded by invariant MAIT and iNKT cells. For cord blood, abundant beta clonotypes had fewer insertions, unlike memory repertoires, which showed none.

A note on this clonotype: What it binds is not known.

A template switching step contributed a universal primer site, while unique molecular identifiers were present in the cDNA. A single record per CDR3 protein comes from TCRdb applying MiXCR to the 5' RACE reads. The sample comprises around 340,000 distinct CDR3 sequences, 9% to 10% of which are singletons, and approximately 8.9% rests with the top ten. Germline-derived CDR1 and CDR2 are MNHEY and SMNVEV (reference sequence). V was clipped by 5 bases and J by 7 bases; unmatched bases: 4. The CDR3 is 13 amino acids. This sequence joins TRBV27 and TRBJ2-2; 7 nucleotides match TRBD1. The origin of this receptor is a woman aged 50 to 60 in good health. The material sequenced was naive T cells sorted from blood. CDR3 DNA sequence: TGTGCCAGCAGTACAGGGGTTCTCGGGGAGCTGTTTTTT. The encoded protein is CASSTGVLGELFF.